Listed below are T cell receptor beta chains from one sample, sequenced in a study of T cells in Graves' hyperthyroidism and ophthalmopathy. TCRdb recomputed calls from the multiplex PCR reads with MiXCR, one row per CDR3 protein. Of about 560,000 distinct CDR3 sequences listed, 40% to 55% are singletons. The sequenced sample was peripheral blood or thyroid tissue (not recorded which). These receptors all stem from a woman between 18 and 29 years old with Graves' hyperthyroidism. Each CDR3 is given with its conserved first and last residue. The D gene is left open where the match is weak. Not every row has a clone size; where given, it reads once, few, many or a size class.

cdr3_nt | cdr3_aa | j_call | clone_size | d_call | v_call
TGTGCCAGCAGCTTGGTGACTAGCGATGAGACCCAGTACTTC | CASSLVTSDETQYF | TRBJ2-5 | - | TRBD2 | TRBV7-2
TGTGCCAGCAGCAGCGGGAGGTTAAATTCACCCCTCCACTTT | CASSSGRLNSPLHF | TRBJ1-6 | many | - | TRBV7-3
TGTGCCAGCAGCCTCACCGGCCTGAATGAAAAACTGTCTTTT | CASSLTGLNEKLSF | TRBJ1-4 | - | - | TRBV11-2
TGTGCCAGCCCGGGACTCGAAGAAGAGACCCAGTACTTC | CASPGLEEETQYF | TRBJ2-5 | - | - | TRBV7-9
TGTGCCAGCAGCTTCACTAGCGGGAGGCCCTACGAGCAGTACTTC | CASSFTSGRPYEQYF | TRBJ2-7 | few | TRBD2 | TRBV7-9
TGCAGTGCTAGAGATCCGGGGCTAACTGAAGCTTTCTTT | CSARDPGLTEAFF | TRBJ1-1 | - | - | TRBV20-1
TGCAGTGCTAGAGACCTACAGGGGGCAGGGAACACTGAAGCTTTCTTT | CSARDLQGAGNTEAFF | TRBJ1-1 | - | TRBD1 | TRBV20-1
TGTGCCACCAGCAGTGTACCGGGACAGGGAGAAAAACTGTTTTTT | CATSSVPGQGEKLFF | TRBJ1-4 | - | TRBD1 | TRBV15
TGTGCCAGCAGCTTGGTACACTCCTACGAGCAGTACTTC | CASSLVHSYEQYF | TRBJ2-7 | - | - | TRBV7-3
TGCAGTGCTAGATTCGGTTCCCTTCACACTGAAGCTTTCTTT | CSARFGSLHTEAFF | TRBJ1-1 | few | - | TRBV20-1
TGTGCCAGCAGCGTTGACTCGGGACATCTTCCCGGCCGGACCGAGCAGTACTTC | CASSVDSGHLPGRTEQYF | TRBJ2-7 | - | - | TRBV11-1
TGTGCCAGCAGCGCAGGACAGGGGAACACCGGGGAGCTGTCTTGG | CASSAGQGNTGELSW | TRBJ2-2 | - | TRBD1 | TRBV7-6
TGTGCCAGCAGCCGAGGGGTGGGGAATCAGCCCCAGCATTTT | CASSRGVGNQPQHF | TRBJ1-5 | once | - | TRBV4-2
TGTGCCAGCAGCCCCCCTGGCGGGCCCCAGCGATACGAGCAGTACTTC | CASSPPGGPQRYEQYF | TRBJ2-7 | - | - | TRBV7-3
TGTGCCAGCAGCTTAGGACCGGGACAGGTTCAAGAGACCCAGTACTTC | CASSLGPGQVQETQYF | TRBJ2-5 | - | TRBD1 | TRBV7-6
TGTGCCAGTAGTATGTTCGGGGGGAGCACAGATACGCAGTATTTT | CASSMFGGSTDTQYF | TRBJ2-3 | few | TRBD2 | TRBV19
TGCAGCGTTGAAGATCTAGGAGGGGGAGATGAAAAACTGTTTTTT | CSVEDLGGGDEKLFF | TRBJ1-4 | once | - | TRBV29-1
TGTGCCAGCAGCTCGGACTCGGGGTCGGAAGCTTTCTTT | CASSSDSGSEAFF | TRBJ1-1 | - | - | TRBV5-4
TGTGCCAGCAGCCCGTCGCGGGAGGCCTCCGGGACCCAGTACTTC | CASSPSREASGTQYF | TRBJ2-5 | few | TRBD2 | TRBV5-5
TGTGCCACCAGTACTACCGGGACTAGCGGGGCCGGGGAGCTGTTTTTT | CATSTTGTSGAGELFF | TRBJ2-2 | - | TRBD2 | TRBV15
TGTGCCAGCAGTAACGGGGTCTATGGCTACACCTTC | CASSNGVYGYTF | TRBJ1-2 | - | - | TRBV10-3
TGTGCCACCAGTGATTTGCGGGCACCCATGAACACTGAAGCTTTCTTT | CATSDLRAPMNTEAFF | TRBJ1-1 | many | - | TRBV24-1
TGCAGTGCGAAGCCGGGACAAGAGAATGGCTACACCTTC | CSAKPGQENGYTF | TRBJ1-2 | - | - | TRBV20-1
TGTGCCATCAGTGATCCCGGGACAGACTATTATGGCTACACCTTC | CAISDPGTDYYGYTF | TRBJ1-2 | many | TRBD1 | TRBV10-3
TGTGCCAGCAGCTTACTACAGGGTGATGGCTACACCTTC | CASSLLQGDGYTF | TRBJ1-2 | many | - | TRBV7-9
TGTGCCACCAGCGGATTGGACAGGGGGCTCGGTGGCTACACCTTC | CATSGLDRGLGGYTF | TRBJ1-2 | once | TRBD1 | TRBV15
TGCGCCAGCAGCCTGGGACAGGGTGTTCAGCCCCAGCATTTT | CASSLGQGVQPQHF | TRBJ1-5 | many | TRBD1 | TRBV5-1
TGTGCCAGCACGGGGTATAAAGCCTCTAACTATGGCTACACCTTC | CASTGYKASNYGYTF | TRBJ1-2 | - | - | TRBV2
TGCGCCAGCAGCCACCTCGGGACAGAGATTAACTATGGCTACACCTTC | CASSHLGTEINYGYTF | TRBJ1-2 | - | TRBD1 | TRBV7-2
TGTGCCAGCAGCTTCCCAACTAGCGGCGAAGAGACCCAGTACTTC | CASSFPTSGEETQYF | TRBJ2-5 | many | TRBD2 | TRBV7-9
TGTGCCATCAGTGATGACGACTTT | CAISDDDF | TRBJ1-1 | - | - | TRBV10-3
TGTGCCAGCAGCACGGGACAGCCAAATCAGCCCCAGCATTTT | CASSTGQPNQPQHF | TRBJ1-5 | many | TRBD1 | TRBV9
TGCAGCTCCCCGGGAGCCGGGAGCTACACCTTC | CSSPGAGSYTF | TRBJ1-2 | few | - | TRBV29-1
TGTGCCAGCAGTCGACGAGGGGGCTGGGGGAACACTGAAGCTTTCTTT | CASSRRGGWGNTEAFF | TRBJ1-1 | once | TRBD1 | TRBV2
TGTGCCAGCAGTCCCTCCTGGACAGATAGCAATCAGCCCCAGCATTTT | CASSPSWTDSNQPQHF | TRBJ1-5 | - | - | TRBV2
TGTGCCAGCAGCGTAGATGGGACAGGGTCCTATGGCTACACCTTC | CASSVDGTGSYGYTF | TRBJ1-2 | many | TRBD1 | TRBV9
TGTGCCATCAGTCCCACAGGGACAGGGCATTCACCCCTCCACTTT | CAISPTGTGHSPLHF | TRBJ1-6 | - | TRBD1 | TRBV10-3
TGCAGCGTTGAGGACAGGGGCCACGAGCAGTACTTC | CSVEDRGHEQYF | TRBJ2-7 | - | TRBD1 | TRBV29-1
TGCGCCAGCAGCTTGGTTGGGACAGGGTTCTACGAGCAGTACTTC | CASSLVGTGFYEQYF | TRBJ2-7 | - | TRBD1 | TRBV5-1
TGTGCCACCAGCAGATTCATGAGGAGGCAGCCCCAGCATTTT | CATSRFMRRQPQHF | TRBJ1-5 | many | - | TRBV15
TGCAGCTTAGATCCGTCGGGGCCAACTCATGGCTACACCTTC | CSLDPSGPTHGYTF | TRBJ1-2 | - | - | TRBV29-1
TGCAGTGCTCTCTATAACTATGGCTACACCTTC | CSALYNYGYTF | TRBJ1-2 | few | - | TRBV20-1
TGCGCCAGCAGCTTGGACCTCGGGGGACTGGATGAAAAACTGTTTTTT | CASSLDLGGLDEKLFF | TRBJ1-4 | - | - | TRBV5-1
TGTGCCAGCACTTCCGGGACAGCAGACTACGAGCAGTACTTC | CASTSGTADYEQYF | TRBJ2-7 | - | TRBD1 | TRBV9
TGCAGTGCTAGAGTTGCCCCGGGCAGTGAAGCTTTCTTT | CSARVAPGSEAFF | TRBJ1-1 | many | - | TRBV20-1
TGCAGCGGGGGGGGGGTTACGGAGCAGTACTTC | CSGGGVTEQYF | TRBJ2-7 | - | TRBD2 | TRBV29-1